The following is a T cell receptor (beta chain) sequence with its context. Its cognate antigen is unknown. The primer mix had 60 Vbeta and 13 Jbeta primers. Method: immunoSEQ multiplex PCR; TCRdb's copy keeps in-frame clones and lacks some. In the table there are around 170,000 clones, roughly 80% of which are singletons. J was trimmed by 4 bases and V by 5 bases; bases with no gene match: 5. Germline CDR1 SGHTA, CDR2 FQGNSA. This CDR3 spans 13 amino acids. These data come from a study of cytomegalovirus exposure and HLA in healthy donors. Notes on the study in general: Roughly even sequencing depth across donors was the assumption behind the presence/absence analyses. Both high specificity and high sensitivity reportedly marked the classifier's diagnosis of cytomegalovirus status. Earlier findings revealed that most TCR beta V segments proved productive either about 87% or about 30% of the time.

This TCR derives from a man in his forties or fifties in good health and CMV-seronegative. This chain links TRBV7-2 with TRBJ2-7; TRBD1 agrees at 7 bases. The sample consisted of PBMCs. The CDR3 region has the DNA TGTGCCAGCAGCCCGGGGACAGAATACGAGCAGTACTTC. Amino acids: CASSPGTEYEQYF.